This T cell receptor (beta chain) is drawn from a study of T cell responses to AZD1222 COVID-19 vaccine (dated by TCRdb to about 2021). Regarding the study in general: A total of 233 trial participants underwent TCR sequencing, of whom about 210 had received two doses of AZD1222 and about 26 had received two doses of the MenACWY control vaccine. Trial participants were enrolled into age subgroups of 18-55, 56-69 and 70-plus years, which contained 148, 28 and 57 TCR-sequenced participants, respectively.

From cysteine to phenylalanine, the CDR3 is 13 amino acids long. Left in the record is the CDR3 DNA by itself, 39 bases read in frame from the first base. Relative to germline, V is 3 bases shorter and J is 6 bases shorter, with 11 bases between their ends. Overall study results and their limits: Only a handful of AZD1222 recipients were SARS-CoV-2 seropositive at baseline, limiting conclusions about previously exposed vaccinees. Because no day 14 peak-response samples were available, repertoires were characterized only after the peak T cell response. After two AZD1222 doses, both the breadth and the depth of spike-specific TCRs were significantly higher than at day 0 and than in MenACWY recipients. Reportedly, almost half of the unique spike-specific TCRs recognized epitopes lying outside the regions that are mutated in the B.1.351 and B.1.1.7 variants. The whole spike protein was spanned by vaccine-associated CD4 TCRs, and dominant responses were seen in regions 160-218 and 743-854. In the small 56-69-year group, the increase in depth fell short of significance, most likely because of low power. Most participants were white British and females outnumbered males, and the authors suggested that clonal diversity may have been underestimated.

In the paper's terms, the time point label means: about 28 days (+/-7) after the second vaccine dose. AZD1222 recipients given second doses at about 4 weeks or at about 12 weeks were pooled, since spike-specific TCR depth and breadth were not found to differ between the two schedules. Vaccinee samples were obtained from the UK trials COV001 and COV002, which included a single-blind randomized controlled phase 2/3 trial of AZD1222 (ChAdOx1 nCoV-19) in healthy adults. Trial participant PBMC samples were collected at day 0 and day 28 after the second dose for TCRbeta chain sequencing. In the case of this clone: It has no known antigen specificity. Base qualities are not at hand, and no much larger clone is one base apart.

The CDR3 regions of human TCRbeta chains were subjected to immunosequencing. Under the source paper's analysis protocol: TCRs in the repertoires were matched against a reference library of SARS-CoV-2-specific TCRs that had been generated with the MIRA antigen-specificity platform. Breadth was defined as the fraction of unique TCRs that were SARS-CoV-2-associated. Depth was defined as the fraction of total T cells that were SARS-CoV-2-associated. Using the MIRA data, every spike-specific TCR was mapped to the spike region that the TCR reacted to and assigned to either a CD4 or a CD8 class. Log10-transformed breadth and depth values were compared by one-way ANOVA with Sidak's multiple comparisons tests. TCRdb retrieved this table from immuneACCESS and kept in-frame rearrangements only. Not all clones are present; in checked studies, unresolved V genes account for under half, and no reason is known for the remainder. V, J and clone size are those of that table, while D and trimming were read from the DNA. This sample gives 40,000 to 55,000 clones in total; about 90% of them show up just once. Around 1.1% of the sample lies in the top ten.

Sequencing was performed on peripheral blood, taken 28 days after the second AZD1222 dose. The chain joins TRBV12-3 or TRBV12-4 to TRBJ1-1, with no confident D gene call. The receptor comes from an adult who received the AZD1222 COVID-19 vaccine. The DNA sequence follows: TGTGCCAGCAGTTTCGGGCATAGGGCTGAAGCTTTCTTT. Translated, this gives CASSFGHRAEAFF.